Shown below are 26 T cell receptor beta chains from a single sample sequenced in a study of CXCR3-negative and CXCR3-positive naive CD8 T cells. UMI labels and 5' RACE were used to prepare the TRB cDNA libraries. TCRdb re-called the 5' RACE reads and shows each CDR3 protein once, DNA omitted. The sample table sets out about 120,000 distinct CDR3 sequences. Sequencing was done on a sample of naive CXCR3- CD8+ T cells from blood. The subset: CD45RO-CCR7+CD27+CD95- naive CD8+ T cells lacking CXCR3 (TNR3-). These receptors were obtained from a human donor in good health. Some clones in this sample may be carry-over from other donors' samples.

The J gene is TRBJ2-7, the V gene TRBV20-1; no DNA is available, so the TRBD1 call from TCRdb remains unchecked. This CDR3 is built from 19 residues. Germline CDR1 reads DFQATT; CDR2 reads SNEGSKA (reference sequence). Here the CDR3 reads CSAIHEATGRPPIVYEQYF.

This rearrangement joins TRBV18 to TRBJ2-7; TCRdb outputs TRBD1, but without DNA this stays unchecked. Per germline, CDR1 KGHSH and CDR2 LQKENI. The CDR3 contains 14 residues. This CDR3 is CASSPLGASYEQYF.

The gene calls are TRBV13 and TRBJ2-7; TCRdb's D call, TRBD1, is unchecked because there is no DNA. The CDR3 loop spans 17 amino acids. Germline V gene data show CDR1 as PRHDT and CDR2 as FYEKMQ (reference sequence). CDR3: CASSLGTPGQGAYEQYF.

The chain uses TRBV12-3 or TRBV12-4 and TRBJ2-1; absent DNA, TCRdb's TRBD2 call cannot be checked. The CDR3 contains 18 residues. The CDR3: CASSPIRLTSGSYNEQFF.

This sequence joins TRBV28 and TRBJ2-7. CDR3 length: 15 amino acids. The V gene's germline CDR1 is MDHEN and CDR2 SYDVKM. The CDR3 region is CASSSLSSISYEQYF.

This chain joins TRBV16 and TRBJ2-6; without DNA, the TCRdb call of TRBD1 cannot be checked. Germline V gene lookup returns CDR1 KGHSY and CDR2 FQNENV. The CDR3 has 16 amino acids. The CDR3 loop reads CASSPQPPSGANVLTF.

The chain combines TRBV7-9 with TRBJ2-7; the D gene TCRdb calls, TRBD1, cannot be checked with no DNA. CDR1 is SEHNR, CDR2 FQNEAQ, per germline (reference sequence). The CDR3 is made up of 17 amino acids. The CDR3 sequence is CASSSAKSRVPYYEQYF.

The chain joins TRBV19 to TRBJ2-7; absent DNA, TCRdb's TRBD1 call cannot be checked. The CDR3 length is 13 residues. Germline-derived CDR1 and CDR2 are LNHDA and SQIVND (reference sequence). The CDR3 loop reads CASSSAGGYEQYF.

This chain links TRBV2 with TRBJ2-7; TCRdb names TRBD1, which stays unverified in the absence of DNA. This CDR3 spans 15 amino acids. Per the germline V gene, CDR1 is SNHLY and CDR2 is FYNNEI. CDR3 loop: CASSDPGTQTYEQYF.

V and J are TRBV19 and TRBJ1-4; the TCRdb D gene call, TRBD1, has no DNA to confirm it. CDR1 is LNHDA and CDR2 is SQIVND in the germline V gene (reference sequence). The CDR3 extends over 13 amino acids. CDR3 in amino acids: CATRGATNEKLFF.

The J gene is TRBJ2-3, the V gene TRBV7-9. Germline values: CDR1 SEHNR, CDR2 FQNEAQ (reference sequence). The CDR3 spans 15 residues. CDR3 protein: CASSSSGQEADTQYF. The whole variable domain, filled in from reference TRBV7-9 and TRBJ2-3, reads DTGVSQNPRHKITKRGQNVTFRCDPISEHNRLYWYRQTLGQGPEFLTYFQNEAQLEKSRLLSDRFSAERPKGSFSTLEIQRTEQGDSAMYLCASSSSGQEADTQYFGPGTRLTVL.

The CDR3: CASGSGTGEAFF. This chain links TRBV11-2 with TRBJ1-1; the TCRdb D gene call, TRBD1, has no DNA to confirm it. CDR1 and CDR2 (germline): SGHAT, FQNNGV. This CDR3 is built from 12 residues.

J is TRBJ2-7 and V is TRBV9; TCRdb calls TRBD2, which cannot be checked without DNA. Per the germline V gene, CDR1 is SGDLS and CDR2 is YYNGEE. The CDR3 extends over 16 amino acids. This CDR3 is CASSVNRDSGTYEQYF. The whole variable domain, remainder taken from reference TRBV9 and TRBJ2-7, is DSGVTQTPKHLITATGQRVTLRCSPRSGDLSVYWYQQSLDQGLQFLIQYYNGEERAKGNILERFSAQQFPDLHSELNLSSLELGDSALYFCASSVNRDSGTYEQYFGPGTRLTVT.

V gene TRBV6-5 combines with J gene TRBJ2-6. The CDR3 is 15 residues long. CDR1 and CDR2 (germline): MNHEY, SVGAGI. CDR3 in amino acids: CASRSQFSGANVLTF.

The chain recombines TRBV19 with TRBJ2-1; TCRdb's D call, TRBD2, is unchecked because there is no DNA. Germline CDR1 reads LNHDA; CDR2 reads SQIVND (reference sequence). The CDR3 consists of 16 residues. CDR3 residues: CASSIVGTSHGNEQFF.

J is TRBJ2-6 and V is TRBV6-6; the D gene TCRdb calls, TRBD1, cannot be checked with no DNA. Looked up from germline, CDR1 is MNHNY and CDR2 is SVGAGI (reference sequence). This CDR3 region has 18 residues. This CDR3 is CASSLPGQGASGANVLTF.

The CDR3 here is CASSDLWSHGELFF. The chain couples TRBV2 to TRBJ2-2; TCRdb's D call of TRBD1 is untestable without DNA. CDR1 is SNHLY, CDR2 FYNNEI, per germline. The CDR3 contains 14 residues. Based on the CDR3 plus reference TRBV2 and TRBJ2-2, the full variable domain is EPEVTQTPSHQVTQMGQEVILRCVPISNHLYFYWYRQILGQKVEFLVSFYNNEISEKSEIFDDQFSVERPDGSNFTLKIRSTKLEDSAMYFCASSDLWSHGELFFGEGSRLTVL.

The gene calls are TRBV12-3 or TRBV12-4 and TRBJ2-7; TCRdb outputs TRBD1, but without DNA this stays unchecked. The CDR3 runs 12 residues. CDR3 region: CASSLMGHEQYF.

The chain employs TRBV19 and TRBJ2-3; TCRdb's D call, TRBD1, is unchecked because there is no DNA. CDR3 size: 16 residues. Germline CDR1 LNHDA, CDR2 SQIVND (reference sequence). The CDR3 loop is CASSIPDRGQRDTQYF.

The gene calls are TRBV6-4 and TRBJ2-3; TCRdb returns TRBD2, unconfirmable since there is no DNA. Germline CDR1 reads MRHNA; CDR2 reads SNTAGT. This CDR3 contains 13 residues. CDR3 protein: CASSGGATDTQYF.

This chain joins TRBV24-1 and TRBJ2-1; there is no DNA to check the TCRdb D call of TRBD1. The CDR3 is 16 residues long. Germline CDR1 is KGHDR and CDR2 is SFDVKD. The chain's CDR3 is CATSDPTDYMYNEQFF.

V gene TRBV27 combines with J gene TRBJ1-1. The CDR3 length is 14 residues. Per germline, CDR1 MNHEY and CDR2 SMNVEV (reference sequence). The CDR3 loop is CASSLSLGNTEAFF.

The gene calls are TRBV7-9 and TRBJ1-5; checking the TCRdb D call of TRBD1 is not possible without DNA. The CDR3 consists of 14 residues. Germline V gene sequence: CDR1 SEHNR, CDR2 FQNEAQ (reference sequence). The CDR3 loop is CASSSDSLNQPQHF.

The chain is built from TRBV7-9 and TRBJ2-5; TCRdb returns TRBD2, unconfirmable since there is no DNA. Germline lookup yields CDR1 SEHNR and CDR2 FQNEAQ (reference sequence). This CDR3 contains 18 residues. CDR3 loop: CASSPPGLAGDGQETQYF. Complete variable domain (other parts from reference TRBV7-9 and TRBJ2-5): DTGVSQNPRHKITKRGQNVTFRCDPISEHNRLYWYRQTLGQGPEFLTYFQNEAQLEKSRLLSDRFSAERPKGSFSTLEIQRTEQGDSAMYLCASSPPGLAGDGQETQYFGPGTRLLVL.

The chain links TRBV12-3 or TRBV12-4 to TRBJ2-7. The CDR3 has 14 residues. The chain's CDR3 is CASRSSGRMTEQYF.

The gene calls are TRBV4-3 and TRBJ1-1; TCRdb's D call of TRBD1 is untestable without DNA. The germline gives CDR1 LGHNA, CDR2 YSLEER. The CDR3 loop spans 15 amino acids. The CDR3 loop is CASSQGGAGYTEAFF.